This T cell receptor (beta chain) is drawn from a study of cytomegalovirus exposure and HLA in healthy donors. Study results and caveats: It is likely that the observed cluster of highly shared sequence variants was a sequencing artifact.

Germline V gives CDR1 SGHNT, CDR2 YYREEE (reference sequence). The V gene end was trimmed by 0 bases and the J gene end by 5 bases; junction bases not matched to a gene: 5. The CDR3 extends over 15 amino acids. Primers for the PCR totalled 60 Vbeta and 13 Jbeta. Repertoires were generated with immunoSEQ multiplex PCR, while TCRdb's copy carries only in-frame clones and drops some. The top ten hold around 2.8% of the sample, which has about 110,000 clones, over 70% seen once. A note on this clone: Antigen specificity is unknown.

The sequence came from a male donor in good health and CMV-seropositive. The rearrangement joins TRBV5-4 to TRBJ2-3; TRBD2 matches 8 bases. The sample was PBMCs. CDR3: CASSLDGRDGDTQYF. The CDR3 nucleotides read TGTGCCAGCAGCTTGGACGGGAGGGACGGAGATACGCAGTATTTT.